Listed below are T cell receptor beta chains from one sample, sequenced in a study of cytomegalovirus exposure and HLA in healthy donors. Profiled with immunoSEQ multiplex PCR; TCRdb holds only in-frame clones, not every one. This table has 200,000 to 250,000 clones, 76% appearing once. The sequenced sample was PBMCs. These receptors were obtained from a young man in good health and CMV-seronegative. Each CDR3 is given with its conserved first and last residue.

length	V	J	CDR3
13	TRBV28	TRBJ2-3	CASSLVHTDTQYF
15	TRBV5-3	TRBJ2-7	CARSGTGGSSYEQYF
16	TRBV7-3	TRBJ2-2	CASSPYGQGGTGELFF
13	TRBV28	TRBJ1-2	CASSGRGRYGYTF
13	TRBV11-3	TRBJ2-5	CASSLRSGETQYF
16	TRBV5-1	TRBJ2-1	CASSLRDREVSNEQFF
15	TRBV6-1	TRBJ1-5	CASSPGGMGNQPQHF
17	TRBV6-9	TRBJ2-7	CASSYSPLVGRAKEQYF
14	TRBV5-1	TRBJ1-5	CASSTGTGGQPQHF
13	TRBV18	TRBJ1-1	CASSQSGVGEAFF
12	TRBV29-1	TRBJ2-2	CSVEGGTGELFF
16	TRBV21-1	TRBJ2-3	CASSKCGGMGADTQYF
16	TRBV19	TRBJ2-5	CASSPRTSGSQETQYF
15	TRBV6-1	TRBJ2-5	CASRRTGGPQETQYF
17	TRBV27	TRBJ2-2	CASSPDGLAGDTGELFF
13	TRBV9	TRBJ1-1	CASAGGGGTEAFF
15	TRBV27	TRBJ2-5	CASHSGTSGRETQYF
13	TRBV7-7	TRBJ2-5	CATSRDLRETQYF